This T cell receptor beta chain comes out of a study of T cell changes during pregnancy in multiple sclerosis. Profiled with immunoSEQ multiplex PCR; TCRdb holds only in-frame clones, not every one. The sample records almost 20,000 clones, about 88% being singletons. V dropped 5 bases and J dropped 6 bases, with 13 bases sitting between them. This CDR3 is built from 14 residues. Germline V lookup: CDR1 SGHAT, CDR2 FQNNGV. The chain has TRBV11-2 and TRBJ2-2; the D gene is possibly TRBD1 (6 bases). Here the sequenced sample was CD8+ T cells from peripheral blood mononuclear cells, taken after pregnancy. The sequence was obtained from a female donor in good health, enrolled as a control in a pregnancy study. The CDR3 loop reads CASSRQGIAGELFF. The CDR3 DNA reads TGTGCCAGCAGCCGGCAGGGGATTGCCGGGGAGCTGTTTTTT.